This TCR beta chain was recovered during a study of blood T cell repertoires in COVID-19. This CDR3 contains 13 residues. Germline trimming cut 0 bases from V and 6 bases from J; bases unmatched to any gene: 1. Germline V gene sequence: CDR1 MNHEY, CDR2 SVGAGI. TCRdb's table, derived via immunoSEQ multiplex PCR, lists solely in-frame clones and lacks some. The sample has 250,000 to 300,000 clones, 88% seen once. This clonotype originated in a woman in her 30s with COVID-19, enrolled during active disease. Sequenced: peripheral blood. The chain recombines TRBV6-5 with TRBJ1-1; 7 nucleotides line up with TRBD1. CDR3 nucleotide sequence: TGTGCCAGCAGTTACTCTCAGGGGGCTGAAGCTTTCTTT. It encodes CASSYSQGAEAFF.